This T cell receptor (beta chain) was identified during a study of identical twins (dated by TCRdb to about 2016). Study-level background: To test whether fetal clonotypes persist, this study deep-sequenced TCR alpha and beta repertoires from monozygotic twins, from unrelated adults of various ages, and from cord blood. Replicate twin experiments were performed at different times using different library preparation protocols to rule out contamination.

Libraries were made using 5' RACE. Sequencing used an Illumina HiSeq 2000. A universal primer binding site was added through template switching, and the final cDNA carried a unique molecular identifier so that TCR cDNA molecules could be counted accurately. First-strand cDNA for TCR alpha and beta chains was synthesized from specific primers in the conserved constant-segment region. To control for contamination, every cDNA library carried two barcodes: a SMART-Mk sample barcode plus Illumina barcodes. TruSeq adapter sequences and Illumina sample barcodes were added in two successive PCR steps. TCR alpha and beta cDNA libraries were sequenced on the Illumina HiSeq platform with custom primers. The study's own analysis went as follows. Unique molecular identifiers were extracted from raw reads with MiGEC, and CDR3 positions were determined with MiXCR. For each individual, recombination models were inferred using an EM algorithm with the repgenHMM and IGoR tools. The analysis of shared clonotypes was done with the tcR package in R, with sharing normalized by the product of cloneset sizes. To study raw recombination free of thymic and clonal selection effects, out-of-frame nonproductive sequences were analyzed. TCRdb handled the public reads itself, with Q25 trimming in fastp and clone calling in MiXCR, and kept productive beta chains. Each CDR3 protein gets just one entry, which takes the most common genes and DNA from the rows behind it. What appears here as the V and J calls and clone size reflects TCRdb's work, not the paper's. This sample lists about 250,000 distinct CDR3 sequences; 6.5% to 9.5% were detected once. The top ten clones comprise roughly 3.1% of the sample.

Every donor in the study was a healthy Caucasian. Three pairs of female monozygotic twins, all aged 18 to 29 years, made up the twin cohort. Positive isolation kits from Invitrogen were used to isolate the CD4+ and CD8+ T cell populations. A few counts support this clonotype. What antigen it recognizes has not been identified. No much larger clone is present one base from it, and per-base qualities are unavailable. Points the paper makes about the study in general: In beta out-of-frame sequences, excess twin sharing was weaker, because having fewer shared sequences lowered the signal-to-noise ratio. Out-of-frame TCR alpha sequences shared between twins showed an excess of low generation-probability sequences compared with coincidental sharing between unrelated individuals. Because the same donors could not be followed over many years, the conclusions relied on cross-sectional statistical analysis. Zero-insertion analyses could be partly confounded by invariant T cells such as MAIT and iNKT, though diverse VJ usage argued against such confounding for most clonotypes. Recombination models systematically underestimated out-of-frame TCR alpha sharing in monozygotic twins but agreed with sharing between unrelated individuals. Abundant cord blood beta clonotypes had fewer insertions, young adult naive repertoires showed a similar but weaker trend, and memory repertoires showed no such trend.

The CDR3, cysteine through phenylalanine, is 12 amino acids long. The kept DNA is CDR3 alone, 36 bases in frame from the first base. As encoded in the germline V gene (reference sequence), CDR1 is SEHNR while CDR2 is FQNEAQ. The sample was also linked to a second study, of yellow fever vaccine responses in identical twins. As the second paper documents: According to the authors, in identical twins the way T cells responded to vaccination appeared partly convergent and partly personalized. The study precisely tracked vaccine-responding T cell clones in identical twins.

Material: CD8+ T cells sorted from blood. Here the chain combines TRBV7-9 and TRBJ1-1, and TRBD1 may be the D gene, going by 6 matching bases. The sequence derives from a woman younger than 30 in good health. The nucleotides read TGTGGTACTACAGGGATGAACACTGAAGCTTTCTTT. The translation is CGTTGMNTEAFF. Here the CDR3 is joined to the reference TRBV7-9 and TRBJ1-1 genes, and the full variable domain is: DTGVSQNPRHKITKRGQNVTFRCDPISEHNRLYWYRQTLGQGPEFLTYFQNEAQLEKSRLLSDRFSAERPKGSFSTLEIQRTEQGDSAMYLCGTTGMNTEAFFGQGTRLTVV.